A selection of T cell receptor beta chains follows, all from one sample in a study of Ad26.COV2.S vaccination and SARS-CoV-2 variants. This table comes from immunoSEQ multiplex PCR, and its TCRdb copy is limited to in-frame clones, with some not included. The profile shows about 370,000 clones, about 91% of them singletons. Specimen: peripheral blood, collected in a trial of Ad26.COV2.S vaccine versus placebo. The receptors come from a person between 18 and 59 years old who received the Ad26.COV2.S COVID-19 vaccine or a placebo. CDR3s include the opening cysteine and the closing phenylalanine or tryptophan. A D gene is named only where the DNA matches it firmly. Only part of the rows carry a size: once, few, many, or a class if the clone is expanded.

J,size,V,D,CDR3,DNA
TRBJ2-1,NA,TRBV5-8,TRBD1,CASSLGTGMNEQFF,TGTGCCAGCAGCTTGGGGACAGGGATGAATGAGCAGTTCTTC
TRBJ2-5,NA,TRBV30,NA,CAWSFRGISETQYF,TGTGCCTGGAGCTTCAGGGGAATTTCAGAGACCCAGTACTTC
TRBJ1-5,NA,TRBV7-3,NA,CASSLNNDQPQHF,TGTGCCAGCAGCTTAAACAACGACCAGCCCCAGCATTTT
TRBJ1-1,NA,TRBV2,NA,CASRASVNTEAFF,TGTGCCAGCAGGGCATCAGTGAACACTGAAGCTTTCTTT
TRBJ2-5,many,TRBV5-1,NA,CASSQDRVPGTQYF,TGCGCCAGCAGCCAGGACAGAGTCCCTGGGACCCAGTACTTC
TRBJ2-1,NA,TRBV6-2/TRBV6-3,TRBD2,CASSGLAGGAGSSYNEQFF,TGTGCCAGCAGCGGACTAGCGGGAGGAGCGGGAAGCTCCTACAATGAGCAGTTCTTC
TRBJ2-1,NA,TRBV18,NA,CASSAHPSDNEQFF,TGTGCCAGCTCAGCTCATCCTAGCGACAATGAGCAGTTCTTC
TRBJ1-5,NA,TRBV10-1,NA,CASSESGVQPQHF,TGCGCCAGCAGTGAGAGTGGCGTTCAGCCCCAGCATTTT
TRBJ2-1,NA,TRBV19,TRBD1,CASSKGWGQGAKEQFF,TGTGCCAGTAGTAAGGGGTGGGGACAGGGGGCCAAAGAGCAGTTCTTC
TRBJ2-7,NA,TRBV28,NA,CASSFNGRSYEQYF,TGTGCCAGCAGTTTCAACGGGAGAAGCTACGAGCAGTACTTC